These 30 T cell receptor beta chains came from one sample sequenced in a study of blood T cell repertoires in COVID-19. Some clones are missing from TCRdb's copy, which holds only in-frame ones; the method was immunoSEQ multiplex PCR. Among 200,000 to 250,000 clones listed, about 82% were seen once. The sequenced sample consisted of peripheral blood. The receptors were sampled from a man in his fifties or sixties with COVID-19, enrolled during active disease.

This clone was seen just once. The V and J genes are TRBV25-1 and TRBJ1-6; weak D call: TRBD1 (5 bases). Trimming shortened V by 2 bases and J by 4 bases, and 15 bases separated the two germline ends. Germline V gene lookup returns CDR1 MGHDK and CDR2 SYGVNS. The CDR3 length is 17 residues. For the CDR3, the DNA is TGTGCCAGCAGTGAAGTTGATGGTGGGGGGTATAATTCACCCCTCCACTTT. This encodes CASSEVDGGGYNSPLHF.

The genes are TRBV3-1 (or the pseudogene TRBV3-2) and TRBJ2-7; a possible D gene is TRBD1 (5 bases). The germline gives CDR1 LGHDT, CDR2 YNNKEL (reference sequence). This CDR3 comprises 13 residues. V lost 3 bases to trimming and J lost 2 bases, with 8 bases between them. CDR3 coding DNA: TGTGCCAGCAGCCATCAGGGTACCTACGAGCAGTACTTC. Translation gives CASSHQGTYEQYF.

This sequence joins TRBV29-1 and TRBJ2-2; possible D gene TRBD2, 6 bases. V was shortened by 4 bases and J by 6 bases, with 15 bases between the two germline ends. The CDR3 is 14 residues long. Per the germline V gene, CDR1 is SQVTM and CDR2 is ANQGSEA. The CDR3 sequence: CSVATTSWAGELFF. As DNA, the CDR3 is TGCAGCGTTGCAACTACTAGCTGGGCCGGGGAGCTGTTTTTT.

J is TRBJ1-2 and V is TRBV16; perhaps TRBD1 as D (5 bases). Trimming left V 6 bases short and J 3 bases short, with 14 bases between. CDR3 size: 14 residues. Germline lookup yields CDR1 KGHSY and CDR2 FQNENV. CDR3 sequence reads: CASSQIDSYYGYTF. The CDR3 nucleotides are TGTGCCAGCAGTCAGATTGACAGCTACTATGGCTACACCTTC.

The V and J genes are TRBV4-1 and TRBJ1-6; 7 nucleotides agree with TRBD1. This CDR3 spans 15 amino acids. Germline assignment: CDR1 MGHRA and CDR2 YSYEKL. The ends lost 0 bases at V and 5 bases at J; junction bases unmatched: 1. The DNA for the CDR3 is TGCGCCAGCAGCCAAGAGGGACAGCATAATTCACCCCTCCACTTT. It is translated as CASSQEGQHNSPLHF.

The chain employs TRBV9 and TRBJ2-2; a weak D match, TRBD2 (6 bases). The germline CDR1 and CDR2 sequences are SGDLS and YYNGEE. The V end lost 0 bases, the J end lost 4 bases, and 10 bases lay between the germline ends. The CDR3 is 15 amino acids. This CDR3 is CASSVGTSSTGELFF. The CDR3, as DNA: TGTGCCAGCAGCGTAGGAACTAGCAGCACCGGGGAGCTGTTTTTT.

The chain is built from TRBV7-9 and TRBJ2-5; D possibly corresponds to TRBD2 (6 bases). Germline loops: CDR1 SEHNR, CDR2 FQNEAQ (reference sequence). This CDR3 spans 14 amino acids. V was shortened by 2 bases and J by 1 base, with 8 bases between the two germline ends. The CDR3 loop reads CASSLMGGQETQYF. Here the CDR3 DNA reads TGTGCCAGCAGCTTAATGGGGGGCCAAGAGACCCAGTACTTC.

The J gene is TRBJ2-2, the V gene TRBV2; 7 positions match TRBD1. V shed 3 bases and J 0 bases; nucleotides not matched to a gene: 7. CDR3 length: 17 residues. The germline V gene encodes CDR1 SNHLY and CDR2 FYNNEI. As DNA, the CDR3 is TGTGCCAGCAGTGAGCCCCCGGACAGGCCGAACACCGGGGAGCTGTTTTTT. Residues: CASSEPPDRPNTGELFF.

The genes are TRBV5-1 and TRBJ1-1, with D unclear. CDR1 is SGHRS and CDR2 is YFSETQ in the germline V gene. V was shortened by 1 base and J by 0 bases, with 7 bases between the two germline ends. The CDR3 has 14 residues. The CDR3 loop reads CASSLQTVNTEAFF. Written as DNA, the CDR3 is TGCGCCAGCAGCTTGCAGACTGTGAACACTGAAGCTTTCTTT.

The genes are TRBV19 and TRBJ1-6; 10 bases are shared with TRBD1. This CDR3 has 15 amino acids. The germline gives CDR1 LNHDA, CDR2 SQIVND (reference sequence). The J segment lost 7 bases and the V segment lost 5 bases, leaving 5 bases of the junction unmatched. CDR3 DNA: TGTGCCAGTAGTCCACCGGGACAGGGGAATTCACCCCTCCACTTT. Translated: CASSPPGQGNSPLHF. Based on the CDR3 plus reference TRBV19 and TRBJ1-6, the full variable domain is DGGITQSPKYLFRKEGQNVTLSCEQNLNHDAMYWYRQDPGQGLRLIYYSQIVNDFQKGDIAEGYSVSREKKESFPLTVTSAQKNPTAFYLCASSPPGQGNSPLHFGNGTRLTVT.

In regard to this clone: The identical CDR3 is also encoded by other nucleotide sequences in the sample. The chain combines TRBV24-1 with TRBJ2-5; 7 bases line up with TRBD1. This CDR3 has 15 residues. The germline CDR1 and CDR2 sequences are KGHDR and SFDVKD. The V and J ends lost 3 bases and 2 bases, in that order; junction bases with no gene match: 5. This CDR3 reads CATSDLGTAQETQYF. In DNA, the CDR3 is TGTGCCACCAGTGATCTCGGGACAGCACAAGAGACCCAGTACTTC.

The rearrangement links TRBV13 to TRBJ1-6; TRBD1 matches 7 bases. The germline V gene encodes CDR1 PRHDT and CDR2 FYEKMQ (reference sequence). The CDR3 consists of 13 residues. The trim removed 6 bases at V and 12 bases at J, leaving 8 bases unmatched. The CDR3 DNA reads TGTGCCAGCAGAACGGGGGACAGTGGACCCCTCCACTTT. Translated, it gives CASRTGDSGPLHF.

The chain combines TRBV5-4 with TRBJ2-5; TRBD2 matches 9 bases. Germline V CDR1 and CDR2: SGHNT, YYREEE (reference sequence). The ends lost 4 bases at V and 4 bases at J; junction bases unmatched: 8. This CDR3 spans 15 amino acids. CDR3 amino acids: CASSLLRGGRETQYF. Written as DNA, the CDR3 is TGTGCCAGCAGCCTGCTGCGGGGGGGCCGAGAGACCCAGTACTTC.

This clone was detected a few times. The J gene is TRBJ1-1, the V gene TRBV18, with 8 positions matching TRBD1. Germline V CDR1 and CDR2: KGHSH, LQKENI. The CDR3 loop spans 14 amino acids. Unmatched junction bases numbered 8, after V lost 6 bases and J lost 5 bases. The CDR3 sequence: CASSSTGGWTEAFF. CDR3 DNA: TGTGCCAGCTCCTCCACAGGGGGGTGGACTGAAGCTTTCTTT.

The chain recombines TRBV5-4 with TRBJ2-1; a weak D match, TRBD1 (6 bases). Trimming removed 2 bases at V and 6 bases at J, with 12 bases between. CDR1 SGHNT and CDR2 YYREEE come from the germline V gene (reference sequence). The CDR3 is 14 amino acids. Here the CDR3 reads CASSFSQGSNEQFF. CDR3 DNA: TGTGCCAGCAGCTTCTCACAGGGAAGCAATGAGCAGTTCTTC.

The chain recombines TRBV5-4 with TRBJ2-7; TRBD1 matches 7 bases. Germline values: CDR1 SGHNT, CDR2 YYREEE (reference sequence). The CDR3 has 13 residues. The V and J ends lost 4 bases and 5 bases, in that order; junction bases with no gene match: 6. CDR3 nucleotides: TGTGCCAGCAGCCTACCGACAGGGAACGAGCAGTACTTC. Encoded protein: CASSLPTGNEQYF.

This clone appeared once. The chain carries TRBV13 and TRBJ2-5; 10 bases match TRBD2. With V trimmed by 5 bases and J by 1 base, 10 bases remained unmatched. CDR1 is PRHDT, CDR2 FYEKMQ, per germline (reference sequence). The CDR3 length is 17 residues. As DNA, the CDR3 is TGTGCCAGCAGCCCCTATATCGCTAGCGGGGGCCAAGAGACCCAGTACTTC. Amino acid sequence: CASSPYIASGGQETQYF.

V usage is TRBV10-3 and J usage is TRBJ2-7; 7 bases are shared with TRBD1. The CDR3 contains 14 residues. Germline CDR1 and CDR2: ENHRY and SYGVKD. The V gene end was trimmed by 6 bases and the J gene end by 1 base; junction bases not matched to a gene: 6. The CDR3 sequence: CAISMTGQSYEQYF. The DNA of the CDR3 is TGTGCCATCAGCATGACAGGGCAGTCCTACGAGCAGTACTTC.

The rearrangement uses TRBV9 and TRBJ1-2, with unresolved D. V lost 0 bases and J 4 bases, leaving 16 bases between the germline ends. The length of the CDR3 is 16 residues. Germline V lookup: CDR1 SGDLS, CDR2 YYNGEE. The CDR3 coding sequence is TGTGCCAGCAGCGTAGCTTTAGACTCTCCCGGCTATGGCTACACCTTC. Encoded protein: CASSVALDSPGYGYTF.

This clone came up once. The chain couples TRBV5-1 to TRBJ1-4; 9 bases are shared with TRBD1. Trimming cost V 4 bases and J 2 bases; bases outside gene matches: 12. CDR3 size: 18 residues. Germline values: CDR1 SGHRS, CDR2 YFSETQ. The CDR3 DNA is TGCGCCAGCAGCGGGACTCCACGGACAGGGGCTACTAATGAAAAACTGTTTTTT. Translation: CASSGTPRTGATNEKLFF.

The rearrangement links TRBV5-1 to TRBJ1-5; TRBD1 is a possible D gene (5 bases). The germline gives CDR1 SGHRS, CDR2 YFSETQ. Trimming left V 3 bases short and J 1 base short, with 14 bases between. This CDR3 is built from 16 residues. The CDR3 sequence is CASSSGDPASNQPQHF. CDR3 bases: TGCGCCAGCAGCTCGGGGGACCCAGCAAGCAATCAGCCCCAGCATTTT.

In this sample, this clone turned up once. This sample includes further DNA sequences coding for the same CDR3. CDR3 loop: CASSPGQGSSYEQYF. The CDR3 region has the DNA TGTGCCAGCTCACCGGGACAGGGCTCATCCTACGAGCAGTACTTC. The chain links TRBV18 to TRBJ2-7; 9 bases match TRBD1. With V trimmed by 3 bases and J by 1 base, 4 bases remained unmatched. CDR3 size: 15 residues. The germline V gene encodes CDR1 KGHSH and CDR2 LQKENI.

V is TRBV9 and J is TRBJ2-7; 11 bases align to TRBD1. CDR3 size: 16 residues. With V trimmed by 0 bases and J by 2 bases, 4 bases remained unmatched. Per germline, CDR1 SGDLS and CDR2 YYNGEE. As DNA, the CDR3 is TGTGCCAGCAGCGTAGCCGGACAGGGGGCAACCTACGAGCAGTACTTC. Its protein is CASSVAGQGATYEQYF. Based on the CDR3 plus reference TRBV9 and TRBJ2-7, the full variable domain is DSGVTQTPKHLITATGQRVTLRCSPRSGDLSVYWYQQSLDQGLQFLIQYYNGEERAKGNILERFSAQQFPDLHSELNLSSLELGDSALYFCASSVAGQGATYEQYFGPGTRLTVT.

This clone has more than one count but fewer than ten. The chain recombines TRBV12-3 or TRBV12-4 with TRBJ1-2; 8 bases fit TRBD1. This CDR3 contains 13 residues. V was pared by 6 bases and J by 10 bases, with 10 bases of the junction left unmatched. The CDR3 reads CASSMTGEVNYTF. CDR3 coding DNA: TGTGCCAGCAGCATGACAGGGGAAGTTAACTACACCTTC.

Here the CDR3 DNA reads TGTGCCAGCAGGACCGGGACAGGACATAATTCACCCCTCCACTTT. It encodes CASRTGTGHNSPLHF. V and J are TRBV2 and TRBJ1-6; 8 bases agree with TRBD1. With 6 bases clipped from V and 5 bases from J, the junction kept 6 bases outside the gene matches. CDR1 and CDR2 (germline): SNHLY, FYNNEI. CDR3 length equals 15 residues.

The rearrangement joins TRBV24-1 to TRBJ2-1; a weak D match, TRBD1 (6 bases). The germline CDR1 and CDR2 sequences are KGHDR and SFDVKD. Between the trimmed V and J ends, which lost 3 bases and 0 bases, there was a span of 11 bases. The CDR3 is 16 residues long. The CDR3 sequence is CATSDITGSSYNEQFF. CDR3 bases: TGTGCCACCAGTGATATAACAGGGAGCTCCTACAATGAGCAGTTCTTC.

The chain employs TRBV4-3 and TRBJ2-3, with D uncertain. V shed 2 bases and J shed 1 base, with 4 bases lying between them. The CDR3 runs to 13 residues. Germline values: CDR1 LGHNA, CDR2 YSLEER. The CDR3, as DNA: TGCGCCAGCAGCCAACAGGGCACAGATACGCAGTATTTT. Its protein product is CASSQQGTDTQYF.

V is TRBV19 and J is TRBJ2-1; 13 bases match TRBD2. The ends lost 4 bases at V and 4 bases at J; junction bases unmatched: 1. Germline CDR1 is LNHDA and CDR2 is SQIVND (reference sequence). CDR3 size: 15 residues. The CDR3, as DNA: TGTGCCAGTAGTACGGGACTAGCGGGGTACAATGAGCAGTTCTTC. Translating it yields CASSTGLAGYNEQFF.

The chain combines TRBV11-2 with TRBJ2-1, with D uncertain. This CDR3 region has 13 residues. Germline V gives CDR1 SGHAT, CDR2 FQNNGV. V lost 7 bases, J lost 5 bases, and 12 bases lay in between. The DNA for the CDR3 is TGTGCCAGCACCCTTCTGAGCGACAATGAGCAGTTCTTC. Its translation: CASTLLSDNEQFF.

V gene TRBV6-5 combines with J gene TRBJ2-7, with D possibly TRBD2 on 5 matching bases. Between the trimmed V and J ends, which lost 10 bases and 3 bases, there was a span of 19 bases. CDR3 length: 14 amino acids. The germline gives CDR1 MNHEY, CDR2 SVGAGI. Here the CDR3 reads CATSEGTLLYEQYF. As DNA, the CDR3 is TGTGCCACCTCAGAGGGTACCCTTCTCTACGAGCAGTACTTC.